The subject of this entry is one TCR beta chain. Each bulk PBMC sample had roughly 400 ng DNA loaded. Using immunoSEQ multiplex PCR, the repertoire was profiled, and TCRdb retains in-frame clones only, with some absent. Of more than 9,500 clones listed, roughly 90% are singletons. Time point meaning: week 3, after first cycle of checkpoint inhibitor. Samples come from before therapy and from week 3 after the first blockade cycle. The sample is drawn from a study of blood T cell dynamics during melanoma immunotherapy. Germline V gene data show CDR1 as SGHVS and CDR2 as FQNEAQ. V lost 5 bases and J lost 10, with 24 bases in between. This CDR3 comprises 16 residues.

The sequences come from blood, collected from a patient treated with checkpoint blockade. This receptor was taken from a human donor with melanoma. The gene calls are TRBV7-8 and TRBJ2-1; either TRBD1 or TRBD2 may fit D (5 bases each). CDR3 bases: TGTGCCAGCAGCATTGGGACGGATCACGGTCAAGGGGAGCAGTTCTTC. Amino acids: CASSIGTDHGQGEQFF. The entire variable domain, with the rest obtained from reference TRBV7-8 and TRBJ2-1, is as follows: GAGVSQSPRYKVAKRGQDVALRCDPISGHVSLFWYQQALGQGPEFLTYFQNEAQLDKSGLPSDRFFAERPEGSVSTLKIQRTQQEDSAVYLCASSIGTDHGQGEQFFGPGTRLTVL.